This entry concerns a single TCR beta chain. The CDR3 runs 15 residues. Trimming took 2 bases from V and 5 from J; bases not matched to a gene: 5. CDR1 and CDR2 from the germline V gene are GTSNPN and SVGIG (reference sequence). The sample comes from a study of blood T cell repertoires in COVID-19. Some clones are missing from TCRdb's copy, which holds only in-frame ones; the method was immunoSEQ multiplex PCR. The sample includes under 250,000 clones, roughly four fifths of them seen just once. The source is a woman aged 40 to 55 with acute or convalescent COVID-19. The specimen sequenced was peripheral blood. The chain uses TRBV30 and TRBJ2-1; 11 bases fit TRBD2. In DNA form, the CDR3 reads TGTGCCTGGAGTCCTAGCGGGGGGATAGACAATGAGCAGTTCTTC. Encoded protein: CAWSPSGGIDNEQFF.